This entry features one TCR beta chain sequence. Its antigen is not known. These data belong to a study of shared clonotypes between healthy human individuals. Measured with immunoSEQ multiplex PCR; TCRdb has only the in-frame clones, and not every one. Found here are around 1.5 million clones, 95% to 99% of them singletons; the top ten hold around 0.47%. Overall study results and limits: Few donors restricted represented genetic and exposure-history diversity. At large depth, rarefaction still showed sorted-subset sequencing to be incomplete.

V was pared by 5 bases and J by 3 bases, with 7 bases of the junction left unmatched. The germline V gene has CDR1 GTSNPN and CDR2 SVGIG (reference sequence). There are 14 residues in the CDR3. The sample comprised naive CD4+ T cells sorted from blood. Subset denoted: CD45RA+ positively selected. This receptor was identified in a man aged 30 to 45 in good health. This chain joins TRBV30 and TRBJ1-2, with TRBD1 identical over 9 bases. CDR3 amino acids: CAWGRDRADYGYTF. CDR3 DNA: TGTGCCTGGGGCCGGGACAGGGCGGACTATGGCTACACCTTC.